Following are 5 T cell receptor beta chains from one sample sequenced in a study of T-cell memory formation after mild COVID-19. TCRdb reanalysed the 5' RACE reads using MiXCR and keeps one entry per CDR3 protein. Here the sample spans some 260,000 distinct CDR3 sequences, roughly 17% being singletons. Specimen: PBMCs or a T cell subset sorted from them (not recorded which). These receptors were collected from a young man who had mild COVID-19 (a few samples of this study predate the infection). Cell type and time point are not known.

CDR3 sequence: CASSLDRGELFF. The CDR3 DNA reads TGTGCCAGCAGCTTAGATCGCGGGGAGCTGTTTTTT. The chain has TRBV7-3 and TRBJ2-2; the D is unclear. CDR1 SGHTA and CDR2 FQGTGA come from the germline V gene. V was pared by 2 bases and J by 7 bases, with 5 bases between. There are 12 residues in the CDR3.

This clonotype was counted between two and nine times. The V call is TRBV6-1, the J call TRBJ1-2; D is ambiguous. Trimming stripped 5 bases from V and 9 bases from J, with 16 bases between. The CDR3 covers 13 residues. The V gene's germline CDR1 is MNHNS and CDR2 SASEGT. The CDR3 nucleotides read TGTGCCAGCAGTTCCAGAGGGTGGCCGCGCTACACCTTC. It codes for CASSSRGWPRYTF.

This chain connects TRBV5-1 to TRBJ2-7; 8 bases map to TRBD1. V trimming: 4 bases; J trimming: 7 bases; junction bases outside the gene matches: 7. The CDR3 covers 13 residues. Germline loops: CDR1 SGHRS, CDR2 YFSETQ. CDR3 sequence: CASSPGGAGEQYV. The DNA of the CDR3 is TGCGCCAGCAGCCCAGGGGGCGCGGGGGAGCAGTACGTC.

This clonotype has ten or more counts. A junction boundary mismatches the germline segment, possibly from a read error. The V call is TRBV5-1, the J call TRBJ2-7; D gene ambiguous. This CDR3 is built from 12 residues. The germline V gene encodes CDR1 SGHRS and CDR2 YFSETQ. CDR3 amino acids: CASSLSSYEQYF. CDR3 coding DNA: TGTGCCAGCAGTTTATCCTCCTACGAGCAGTACTTC. Full variable domain (rest looked up from reference TRBV5-1 and TRBJ2-7): KAGVTQTPRYLIKTRGQQVTLSCSPISGHRSVSWYQQTPGQGLQFLFEYFSETQRNKGNFPGRFSGRQFSNSRSEMNVSTLELGDSALYLCASSLSSYEQYFGPGTRLTVT.

The chain joins TRBV11-2 to TRBJ2-2; 7 bases match TRBD2. The CDR3 sequence is 16 residues long. Germline CDR1 is SGHAT and CDR2 is FQNNGV. The J segment lost 1 base and the V segment lost 4 bases, leaving 6 bases of the junction unmatched. The CDR3 DNA reads TGTGCCAGCAGCTCGGGGCCTAGCGGGAACACCGGGGAGCTGTTTTTT. It encodes CASSSGPSGNTGELFF.